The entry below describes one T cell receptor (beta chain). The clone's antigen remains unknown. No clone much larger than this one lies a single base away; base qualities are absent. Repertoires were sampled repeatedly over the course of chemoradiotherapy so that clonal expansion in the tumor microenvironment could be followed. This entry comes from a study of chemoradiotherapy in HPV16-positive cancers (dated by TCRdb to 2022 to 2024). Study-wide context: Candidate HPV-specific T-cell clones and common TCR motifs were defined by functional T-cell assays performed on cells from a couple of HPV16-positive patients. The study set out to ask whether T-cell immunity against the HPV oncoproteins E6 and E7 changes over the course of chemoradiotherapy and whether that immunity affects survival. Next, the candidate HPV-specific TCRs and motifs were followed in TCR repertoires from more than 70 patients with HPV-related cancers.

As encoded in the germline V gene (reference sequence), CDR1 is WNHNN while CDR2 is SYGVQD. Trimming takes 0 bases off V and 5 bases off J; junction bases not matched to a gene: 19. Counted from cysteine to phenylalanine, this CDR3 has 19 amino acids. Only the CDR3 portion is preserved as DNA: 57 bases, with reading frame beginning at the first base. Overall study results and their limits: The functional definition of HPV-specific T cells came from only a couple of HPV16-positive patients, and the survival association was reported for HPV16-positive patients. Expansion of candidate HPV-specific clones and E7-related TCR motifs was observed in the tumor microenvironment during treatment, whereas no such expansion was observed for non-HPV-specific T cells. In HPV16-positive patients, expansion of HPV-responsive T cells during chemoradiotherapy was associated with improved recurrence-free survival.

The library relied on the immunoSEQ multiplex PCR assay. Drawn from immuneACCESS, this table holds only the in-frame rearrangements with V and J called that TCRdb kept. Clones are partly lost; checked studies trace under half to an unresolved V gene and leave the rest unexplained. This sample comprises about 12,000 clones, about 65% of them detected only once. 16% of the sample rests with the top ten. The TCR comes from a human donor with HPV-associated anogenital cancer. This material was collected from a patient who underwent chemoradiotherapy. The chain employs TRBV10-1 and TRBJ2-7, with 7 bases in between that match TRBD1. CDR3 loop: CASSESVTGVVRGTNEQYF. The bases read TGCGCCAGCAGTGAGTCGGTAACAGGGGTGGTTCGAGGGACGAACGAGCAGTACTTC.